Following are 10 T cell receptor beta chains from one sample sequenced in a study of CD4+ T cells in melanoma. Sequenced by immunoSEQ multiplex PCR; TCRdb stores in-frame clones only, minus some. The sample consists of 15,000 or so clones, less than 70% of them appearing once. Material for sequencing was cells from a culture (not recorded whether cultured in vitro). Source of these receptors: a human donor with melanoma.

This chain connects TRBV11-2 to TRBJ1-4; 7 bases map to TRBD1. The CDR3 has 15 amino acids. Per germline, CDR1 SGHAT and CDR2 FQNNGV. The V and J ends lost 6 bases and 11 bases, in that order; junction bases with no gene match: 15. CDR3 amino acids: CASRNIQGPFGKLFF. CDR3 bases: TGTGCCAGCAGGAACATACAGGGGCCTTTTGGGAAACTGTTTTTT.

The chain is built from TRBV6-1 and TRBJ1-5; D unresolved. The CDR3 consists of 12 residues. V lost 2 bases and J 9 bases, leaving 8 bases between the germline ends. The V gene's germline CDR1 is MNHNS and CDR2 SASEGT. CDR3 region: CASSELGPPQHF. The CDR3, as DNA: TGTGCCAGCAGTGAATTAGGGCCGCCCCAGCATTTT.

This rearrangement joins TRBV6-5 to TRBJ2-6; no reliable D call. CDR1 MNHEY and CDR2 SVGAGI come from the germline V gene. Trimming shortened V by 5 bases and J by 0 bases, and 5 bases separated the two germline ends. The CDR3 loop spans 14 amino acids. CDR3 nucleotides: TGTGCCAGCAGTCAAGTCTCTGGGGCCAACGTCCTGACTTTC. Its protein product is CASSQVSGANVLTF.

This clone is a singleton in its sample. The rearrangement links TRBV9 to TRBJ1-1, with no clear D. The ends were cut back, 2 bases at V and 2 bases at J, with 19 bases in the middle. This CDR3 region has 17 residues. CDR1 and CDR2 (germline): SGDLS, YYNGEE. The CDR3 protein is CASSVQAEPWGNTEAFF. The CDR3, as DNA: TGTGCCAGCAGCGTCCAGGCCGAGCCCTGGGGAAACACTGAAGCTTTCTTT.

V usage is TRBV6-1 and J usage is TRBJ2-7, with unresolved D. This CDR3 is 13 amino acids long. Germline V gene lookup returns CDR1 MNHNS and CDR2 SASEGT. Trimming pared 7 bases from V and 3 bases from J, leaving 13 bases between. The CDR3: CASILPGGYEQYF. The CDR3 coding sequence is TGTGCCAGCATACTCCCGGGTGGCTACGAGCAGTACTTC.

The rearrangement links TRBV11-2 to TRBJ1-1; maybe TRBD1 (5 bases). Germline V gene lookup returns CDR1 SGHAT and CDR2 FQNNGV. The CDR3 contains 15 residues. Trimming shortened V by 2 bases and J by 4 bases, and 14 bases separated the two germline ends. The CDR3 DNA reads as TGTGCCAGCAGCTTATTTGGGCCGGGGCTCACTGAAGCTTTCTTT. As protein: CASSLFGPGLTEAFF.

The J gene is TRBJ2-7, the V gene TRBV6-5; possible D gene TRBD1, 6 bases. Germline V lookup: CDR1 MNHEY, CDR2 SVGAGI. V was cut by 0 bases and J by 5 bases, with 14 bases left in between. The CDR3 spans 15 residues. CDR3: CASSYSRYRVDEQYF. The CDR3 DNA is TGTGCCAGCAGTTACTCGAGATACAGGGTTGACGAGCAGTACTTC.

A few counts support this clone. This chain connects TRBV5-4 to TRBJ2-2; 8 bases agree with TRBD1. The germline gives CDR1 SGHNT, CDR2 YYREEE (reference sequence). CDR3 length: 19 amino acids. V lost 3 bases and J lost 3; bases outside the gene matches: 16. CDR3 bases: TGTGCCAGCAGCTCTCGGGCAGGGGGCGCGATGGAAGACACCGGGGAGCTGTTTTTT. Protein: CASSSRAGGAMEDTGELFF.

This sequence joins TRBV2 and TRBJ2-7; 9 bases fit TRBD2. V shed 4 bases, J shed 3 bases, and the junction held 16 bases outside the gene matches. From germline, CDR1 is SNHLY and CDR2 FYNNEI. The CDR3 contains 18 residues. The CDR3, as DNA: TGTGCCAGCAGTGCGCCGCGTGGGTTAGCGGGGGACAGCTACGAGCAGTACTTC. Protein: CASSAPRGLAGDSYEQYF.

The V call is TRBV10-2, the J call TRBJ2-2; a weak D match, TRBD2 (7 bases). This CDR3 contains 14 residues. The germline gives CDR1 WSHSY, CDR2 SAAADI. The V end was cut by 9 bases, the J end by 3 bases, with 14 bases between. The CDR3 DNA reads TGCGCCAGTACGGGGGGCGCGGACACCGGGGAGCTGTTTTTT. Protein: CASTGGADTGELFF.